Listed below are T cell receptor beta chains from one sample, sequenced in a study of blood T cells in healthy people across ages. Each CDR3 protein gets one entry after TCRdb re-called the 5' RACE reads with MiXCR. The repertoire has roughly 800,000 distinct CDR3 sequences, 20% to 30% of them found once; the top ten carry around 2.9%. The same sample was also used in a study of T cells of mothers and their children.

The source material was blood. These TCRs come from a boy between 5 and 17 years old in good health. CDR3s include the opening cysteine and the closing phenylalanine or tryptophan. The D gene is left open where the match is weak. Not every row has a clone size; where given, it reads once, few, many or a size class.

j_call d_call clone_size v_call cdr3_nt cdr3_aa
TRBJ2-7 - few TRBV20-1 TGCAGTGCGAGAGGCGGGGCCTCTTCCTACGAGCAGTACTTC CSARGGASSYEQYF
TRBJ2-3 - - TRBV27 TGTGCCAGCAGTACCACCCCCACAACAAATACGCAGTATTTT CASSTTPTTNTQYF
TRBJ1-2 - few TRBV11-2 TGTGCCAGCAGCTTAACGGGGGGCGCAAACCATGGCTACACCTTC CASSLTGGANHGYTF
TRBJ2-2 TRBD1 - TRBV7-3 TGTGCCAGCAGTCGGGACAGCTCGAACACCGGGGAGCTGTTTTTT CASSRDSSNTGELFF
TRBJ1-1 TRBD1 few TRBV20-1 TGCAGTGCTAGACCGGAGGGACAGTGGGCCTCTGAAGCTTTCTTT CSARPEGQWASEAFF
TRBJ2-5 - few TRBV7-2 TGTGCCAGCAGCCCATATCTAGAGACCCAGTACTTC CASSPYLETQYF
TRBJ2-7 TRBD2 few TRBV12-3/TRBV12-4 TGTGCCAGCAGTTTATACGGGGGGAGCTCCTACGAGCAGTACTTC CASSLYGGSSYEQYF
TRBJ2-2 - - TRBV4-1 TGCGCCAGCAGCCAGCCGGGCGCGGGCACCGGGGAGCTGTTTTTT CASSQPGAGTGELFF
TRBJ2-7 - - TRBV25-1 TGTGCCAGCAGAAAAAGGGGGGGGACCTACGAGCAGTACTTC CASRKRGGTYEQYF
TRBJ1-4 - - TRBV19 TGTGCCACTAGAGGACAGTTAAATGAAAAACTGTTTTTT CATRGQLNEKLFF
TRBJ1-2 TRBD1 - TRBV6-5 TGTGCCAGCAGCCGAGGACAGGGAGAGGTCTATGGCTACACCTTC CASSRGQGEVYGYTF
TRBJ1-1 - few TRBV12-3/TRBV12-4 TGTGCCAGCAGTTCGAACTTTATGCGGAATGACATACTTAGGGCTTTCTTT CASSSNFMRNDILRAFF
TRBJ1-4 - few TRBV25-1 TGTGCCAGAGAGGACAGCCAGAATGAAAAACTGTTTTTT CAREDSQNEKLFF
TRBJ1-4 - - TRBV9 TGTGCCAGCAGAAGGCAGGACGGGAGGGAAAAACTGTTTTTT CASRRQDGREKLFF
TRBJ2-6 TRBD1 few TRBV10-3 TGTGCCATCAGCCCCAATGGACAGGTCCACTCTGGGGCCAACGTCCTGACTTTC CAISPNGQVHSGANVLTF
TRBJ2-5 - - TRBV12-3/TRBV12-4 TGTGCCAGCCGAATAGGAGGGACCCAGTACTTC CASRIGGTQYF
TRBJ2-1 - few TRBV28 TGTGCCAGCATCCTAACGAGTTACTCGAGGGGTGAGCAGTTCTTC CASILTSYSRGEQFF
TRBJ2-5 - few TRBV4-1 TGCGCCAGCAGCCAAGGCCACAAAGAGACCCAGTACTTC CASSQGHKETQYF
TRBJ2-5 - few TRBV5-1 TGCGCCAGCAGCGACAACAGGGTCCAAGAGACCCAGTACTTC CASSDNRVQETQYF
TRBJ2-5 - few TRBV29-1 TGCAGCGTTGTCGGAGACTCTCAGGGGAAAGAGACCCAGTACTTC CSVVGDSQGKETQYF
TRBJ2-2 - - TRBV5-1 TGCGCCAGCAGCGCAGGACGCGCGAACACCGGGGAGCTGTTTTTT CASSAGRANTGELFF
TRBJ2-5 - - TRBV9 TGTGCCAGCAGCGTGGGTGACCATCAAGAGACCCAGTACTTC CASSVGDHQETQYF
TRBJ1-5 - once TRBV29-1 TGCAGCGTAAGTTGGGGTCTAGATAATCAGCCCCAGCATTTT CSVSWGLDNQPQHF